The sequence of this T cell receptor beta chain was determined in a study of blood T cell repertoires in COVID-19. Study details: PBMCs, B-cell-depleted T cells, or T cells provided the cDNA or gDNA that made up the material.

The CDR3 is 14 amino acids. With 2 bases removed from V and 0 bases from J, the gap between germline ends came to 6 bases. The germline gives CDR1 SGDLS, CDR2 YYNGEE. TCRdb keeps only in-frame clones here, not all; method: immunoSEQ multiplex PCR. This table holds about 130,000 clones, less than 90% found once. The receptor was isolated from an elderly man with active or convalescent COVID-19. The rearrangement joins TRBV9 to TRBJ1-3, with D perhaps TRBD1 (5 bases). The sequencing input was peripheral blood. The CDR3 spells CASSVQGSGNTIYF. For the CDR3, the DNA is TGTGCCAGCAGCGTCCAGGGCTCTGGAAACACCATATATTTT. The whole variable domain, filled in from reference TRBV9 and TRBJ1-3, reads DSGVTQTPKHLITATGQRVTLRCSPRSGDLSVYWYQQSLDQGLQFLIQYYNGEERAKGNILERFSAQQFPDLHSELNLSSLELGDSALYFCASSVQGSGNTIYFGEGSWLTVV.